A single sample gave rise to the 11 T cell receptor beta chains below, sequenced in a study of memory CD4+ T cells and cytomegalovirus serostatus. The sort gate was single viable CD3+CD4+CD8-CD45RO+ cells for memory CD4+ T cells. Here immunoSEQ multiplex PCR was the method, and the copy in TCRdb shows in-frame clones only, minus some. Of 40,000 to 50,000 clones listed, 78% are singletons. Material for sequencing was memory CD4+ T cells from blood. Receptor source: an adult in good health and CMV-seronegative.

CDR3 in DNA: TGCAGCGTTGCAGTTTCTGATACGCAGTATTTT. Encoded protein: CSVAVSDTQYF. The chain has TRBV29-1 and TRBJ2-3; no clear D gene. The germline gives CDR1 SQVTM, CDR2 ANQGSEA. V gave up 4 bases and J gave up 6 bases, with 8 bases separating them. The CDR3 extends over 11 amino acids.

The rearrangement uses TRBV7-7 and TRBJ2-2, with 12 nucleotides matching TRBD1. CDR1 and CDR2 from the germline V gene are SSHAT and FNYEAQ (reference sequence). CDR3 length: 15 amino acids. The V gene end was trimmed by 5 bases and the J gene end by 4 bases; junction bases not matched to a gene: 2. The CDR3 sequence: CASSTGQGATGELFF. The CDR3 bases are TGTGCCAGCAGCACGGGACAGGGGGCCACCGGGGAGCTGTTTTTT.

The J gene is TRBJ1-6, the V gene TRBV30, with TRBD1 identical over 12 bases. Germline assignment: CDR1 GTSNPN and CDR2 SVGIG (reference sequence). The length of the CDR3 is 17 residues. After removal of 2 bases from V and 6 bases from J, the junction contained 8 bases not matched to a gene. CDR3 amino acids: CAWSPGQGARGNSPLHF. The CDR3 DNA is TGTGCCTGGAGTCCGGGACAGGGGGCGCGGGGTAATTCACCCCTCCACTTT.

The chain is built from TRBV7-9 and TRBJ2-3; possibly TRBD2 for D (5 bases). This CDR3 is 16 amino acids long. CDR1 and CDR2 from the germline V gene are SEHNR and FQNEAQ (reference sequence). Trimming took 5 bases from V and 2 from J, leaving 17 bases between them. Here the CDR3 reads CASSGKGAGFTDTQYF. CDR3 nucleotide sequence: TGTGCCAGCAGCGGGAAGGGAGCCGGATTCACAGATACGCAGTATTTT.

The chain uses TRBV5-1 and TRBJ1-1, with D possibly matching TRBD1 (5 bases). The CDR3 totals 16 residues. Germline loops: CDR1 SGHRS, CDR2 YFSETQ. Trimming took off 7 bases at V and 4 bases at J, with 23 bases between the two ends. The chain's CDR3 is CASSEGSRARGTEAFF. DNA for the CDR3: TGCGCCAGCTCGGAAGGGTCTAGGGCGAGGGGCACTGAAGCTTTCTTT.

Only one count was recorded for this clone. V usage is TRBV7-9 and J usage is TRBJ1-1; D is undetermined. The CDR3 spans 16 residues. Germline V gene lookup returns CDR1 SEHNR and CDR2 FQNEAQ (reference sequence). V lost 5 bases and J 1 base, leaving 17 bases between the germline ends. CDR3 region: CASSPPSRRGNTEAFF. DNA for the CDR3: TGTGCCAGCAGCCCACCCTCAAGGAGAGGGAACACTGAAGCTTTCTTT.

This chain links TRBV5-1 with TRBJ2-3, with D uncertain. The CDR3 runs 15 residues. CDR1 is SGHRS, CDR2 YFSETQ, per germline. The V end lost 0 bases, the J end lost 1 base, and 9 bases lay between the germline ends. CDR3 sequence: CASSLVGSGTDTQYF. CDR3 sequence (DNA): TGCGCCAGCAGCTTGGTGGGTAGTGGCACAGATACGCAGTATTTT.

In nucleotides, the CDR3 is TGTGCCAGCAAACCAAGACAGGGTTCCCATGAGCAGTTCTTC. It translates to CASKPRQGSHEQFF. The rearrangement joins TRBV6-6 to TRBJ2-1; TRBD1 agrees at 7 bases. The CDR3 is made up of 14 amino acids. Germline V gene sequence: CDR1 MNHNY, CDR2 SVGAGI (reference sequence). With 7 bases clipped from V and 8 bases from J, the junction kept 11 bases outside the gene matches.

The V gene is TRBV19, the J gene TRBJ2-7; 7 bases align to TRBD1. The CDR3 covers 18 residues. The V gene end was trimmed by 1 base and the J gene end by 7 bases; junction bases not matched to a gene: 19. Germline CDR1 reads LNHDA; CDR2 reads SQIVND (reference sequence). CDR3 coding DNA: TGTGCCAGTAGTATAGGATTTGGTTTCGACAGGGCCTTACGGGAGCAGTACTTC. Amino acids: CASSIGFGFDRALREQYF.

The V gene is TRBV6-6, the J gene TRBJ1-1; a weak D match, TRBD1 (6 bases). Germline CDR1 and CDR2: MNHNY and SVGAGI (reference sequence). Trimming stripped 2 bases from V and 1 base from J, with 11 bases between. The CDR3 loop spans 15 amino acids. CDR3 region: CASSYEGGRNTEAFF. In nucleotides, the CDR3 is TGTGCCAGCAGTTACGAGGGGGGGCGGAACACTGAAGCTTTCTTT.

V is TRBV15 and J is TRBJ2-7, with 11 positions matching TRBD2. This CDR3 has 14 residues. The junction had 2 bases not matched to a gene; V was cut back by 6 bases and J by 1 base. Germline-derived CDR1 and CDR2 are LNHNV and YYDKDF (reference sequence). The CDR3: CATSRLAGSYEQYF. CDR3 nucleotides: TGTGCCACCAGTAGACTAGCGGGGTCCTACGAGCAGTACTTC. Supplemented by reference TRBV15 and TRBJ2-7, the full variable domain reads DAMVIQNPRYQVTQFGKPVTLSCSQTLNHNVMYWYQQKSSQAPKLLFHYYDKDFNNEADTPDNFQSRRPNTSFCFLDIRSPGLGDTAMYLCATSRLAGSYEQYFGPGTRLTVT.